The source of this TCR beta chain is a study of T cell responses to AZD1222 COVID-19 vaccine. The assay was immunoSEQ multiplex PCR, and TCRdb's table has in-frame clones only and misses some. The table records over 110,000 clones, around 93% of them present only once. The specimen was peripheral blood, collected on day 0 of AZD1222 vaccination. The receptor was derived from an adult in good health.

This chain's CDR3 is CASKDGVIGYTF. The CDR3 DNA follows: TGCGCCAGCAAGGACGGGGTTATTGGCTACACCTTC. The chain carries TRBV5-1 and TRBJ1-2; D remains unclear. Germline CDR1 SGHRS, CDR2 YFSETQ. The CDR3 runs 12 residues. Between the trimmed V and J ends, which lost 6 bases and 7 bases, there was a span of 13 bases.